The source of this TCR beta chain is a study of blood T cell repertoires in COVID-19. Study-level information: Samples came from the United States, Italy and Spain, spanning acute and convalescent COVID-19.

Only in-frame clones appear in the TCRdb table, and some are missing; sequencing was by immunoSEQ multiplex PCR. The data show 100,000 to 150,000 clones, approximately 80% seen once. This CDR3 spans 15 amino acids. CDR1 is MNHEY and CDR2 is SMNVEV in the germline V gene (reference sequence). V shed 5 bases and J 1 base; nucleotides not matched to a gene: 5. The receptor comes from a woman between 50 and 59 years old with acute or convalescent COVID-19. The V call is TRBV27, the J call TRBJ1-5; 7 nucleotides line up with TRBD1. The sample was peripheral blood. The CDR3 region is CASSLAGQSNQPQHF. CDR3 coding DNA: TGTGCCAGCAGTCTAGCGGGACAGAGCAATCAGCCCCAGCATTTT.